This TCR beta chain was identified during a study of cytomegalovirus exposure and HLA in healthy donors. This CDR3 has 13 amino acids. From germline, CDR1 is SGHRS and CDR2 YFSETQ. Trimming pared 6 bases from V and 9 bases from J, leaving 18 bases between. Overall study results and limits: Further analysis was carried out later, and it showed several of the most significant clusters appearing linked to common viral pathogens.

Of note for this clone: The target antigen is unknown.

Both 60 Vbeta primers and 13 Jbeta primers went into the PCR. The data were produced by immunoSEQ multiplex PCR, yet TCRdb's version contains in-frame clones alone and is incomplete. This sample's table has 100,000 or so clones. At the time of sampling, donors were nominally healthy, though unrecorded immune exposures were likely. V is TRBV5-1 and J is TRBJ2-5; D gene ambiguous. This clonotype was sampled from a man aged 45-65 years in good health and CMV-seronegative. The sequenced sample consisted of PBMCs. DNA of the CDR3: TGCGCCAGCACACCGGGTTCTACCGGTCCCCAGTACTTC. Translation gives CASTPGSTGPQYF.